One and the same sample provided the 26 T cell receptor beta chains below, sequenced in a study of brain T cells in children with intractable seizures. Time point here: blood from clinic visit 5 months post-surgery; TSC patient then seizure free. Generated by immunoSEQ multiplex PCR, the TCRdb table keeps only in-frame clones and is missing some. In the table there are about 320,000 clones, over 90% of which are singletons. The sample here was peripheral blood, taken about 5 months after surgery. The receptors were gathered from a boy under three years old with tuberous sclerosis and intractable seizures.

The chain has TRBV19 and TRBJ1-2; D gene ambiguous. The CDR3 runs to 13 residues. Germline V lookup: CDR1 LNHDA, CDR2 SQIVND (reference sequence). The V end was cut by 7 bases, the J end by 1 base, with 10 bases between. CDR3 loop: CASTDGVNYGYTF. CDR3 nucleotides: TGTGCCAGTACAGACGGCGTTAACTATGGCTACACCTTC.

The chain employs TRBV6-5 and TRBJ2-3; D is perhaps TRBD2 (6 bases). V gave up 0 bases and J gave up 0 bases, with 7 bases separating them. CDR3 size: 15 residues. The germline gives CDR1 MNHEY, CDR2 SVGAGI. CDR3 amino acids: CASSYSAGSTDTQYF. The CDR3 coding sequence is TGTGCCAGCAGTTACTCGGCGGGGAGCACAGATACGCAGTATTTT.

V is TRBV3-1 (or the pseudogene TRBV3-2) and J is TRBJ2-3, with D possibly TRBD2 on 7 matching bases. This CDR3 contains 18 residues. V was cut by 0 bases and J by 1 base, with 17 bases left in between. CDR1 is LGHDT, CDR2 YNNKEL, per germline (reference sequence). The CDR3 DNA is TGTGCCAGCAGCCAAGATGTTTTCGGGGGGCGGGGCACAGATACGCAGTATTTT. Translation gives CASSQDVFGGRGTDTQYF.

The chain employs TRBV30 and TRBJ1-5, with D maybe TRBD1 (5 bases). Trimming pared 3 bases from V and 6 bases from J, leaving 15 bases between. The CDR3 runs 14 residues. Germline CDR1 and CDR2: GTSNPN and SVGIG (reference sequence). This CDR3 reads CAWSLGTGVQPQHF. As DNA, the CDR3 is TGTGCCTGGAGCCTGGGGACGGGTGTTCAGCCCCAGCATTTT.

V and J are TRBV5-6 and TRBJ1-5; a possible D gene is TRBD1 (5 bases). The CDR3 runs to 14 residues. With 0 bases removed from V and 6 bases from J, the gap between germline ends came to 10 bases. Germline CDR1 reads SGHDT; CDR2 reads YYEEEE. CDR3 sequence: CASSLGGGGQPQHF. The CDR3 nucleotides are TGTGCCAGCAGCTTGGGCGGGGGAGGTCAGCCCCAGCATTTT.

The J gene is TRBJ1-1, the V gene TRBV24-1; 9 nucleotides align to TRBD1. The germline gives CDR1 KGHDR, CDR2 SFDVKD. This CDR3 contains 14 residues. Unmatched junction bases numbered 10, after V lost 9 bases and J lost 6 bases. CDR3 DNA sequence: TGTGCCACCCCTTGGACAGGGGCTGCTGCTGAAGCTTTCTTT. It encodes CATPWTGAAAEAFF.

The J gene is TRBJ1-5, the V gene TRBV6-5; D might be TRBD1 (6 bases). V dropped 6 bases and J dropped 6 bases, with 12 bases sitting between them. The germline gives CDR1 MNHEY, CDR2 SVGAGI. There are 13 residues in the CDR3. DNA for the CDR3: TGTGCCAGCAGCGACAGGTTCGGTCAGCCCCAGCATTTT. It encodes CASSDRFGQPQHF.

The J gene is TRBJ1-2, the V gene TRBV10-1; D unclear. Trimming cost V 3 bases and J 0 bases, with 5 bases left between them. Germline lookup yields CDR1 WNHNN and CDR2 SYGVQD (reference sequence). The CDR3 spans 13 residues. CDR3 DNA sequence: TGCGCCAGCAGTGAATGGGCTAACTATGGCTACACCTTC. Its protein product is CASSEWANYGYTF.

This chain links TRBV6-2 or TRBV6-3 with TRBJ1-5; D is unclear. The CDR3 covers 16 residues. The V and J ends lost 5 bases and 0 bases respectively, with 14 bases between them. The germline V gene encodes CDR1 MNHEY and CDR2 SVGEGT. CDR3 coding DNA: TGTGCCAGCAGTGACGGGCCCCAATATAGCAATCAGCCCCAGCATTTT. This sequence encodes CASSDGPQYSNQPQHF.

This rearrangement joins TRBV10-3 to TRBJ1-1; 7 nucleotides match TRBD1. Trimming cost V 0 bases and J 7 bases; bases outside gene matches: 5. The CDR3 spans 14 residues. In germline, CDR1 is ENHRY, CDR2 SYGVKD. This CDR3 reads CAISESRDSYEAFF. CDR3 bases: TGTGCCATCAGTGAGTCGCGGGACAGCTATGAAGCTTTCTTT.

This chain joins TRBV18 and TRBJ2-1, with TRBD2 matching 11 bases. Germline assignment: CDR1 KGHSH and CDR2 LQKENI. The CDR3 totals 21 residues. V shed 1 base, J shed 4 bases, and the junction held 18 bases outside the gene matches. CDR3: CASSPRNKPGTSGPAYNEQFF. For the CDR3, the DNA is TGTGCCAGCTCACCACGAAATAAACCCGGGACTAGCGGTCCCGCTTACAATGAGCAGTTCTTC.

The genes are TRBV9 and TRBJ2-3; the D gene is possibly TRBD1 (6 bases). There are 17 residues in the CDR3. Per the germline V gene, CDR1 is SGDLS and CDR2 is YYNGEE. V lost 4 bases, J lost 1 base, and 19 bases lay in between. CDR3 DNA sequence: TGTGCCAGCAGCCCCCGACAGCGAGGGGGAGGCACAGATACGCAGTATTTT. Its translation: CASSPRQRGGGTDTQYF.

The chain recombines TRBV6-5 with TRBJ1-2, with a tentative D call TRBD1 (5 bases). The germline V gene encodes CDR1 MNHEY and CDR2 SVGAGI. The V end lost 2 bases, the J end lost 5 bases, and 12 bases lay between the germline ends. There are 14 residues in the CDR3. The CDR3 protein is CASSYGGRGYGYTF. The CDR3 DNA reads TGTGCCAGCAGTTACGGGGGACGGGGGTATGGCTACACCTTC.

This chain uses TRBV7-9 with TRBJ1-2; D remains unclear. The germline V gene has CDR1 SEHNR and CDR2 FQNEAQ (reference sequence). This CDR3 contains 15 residues. V was trimmed by 4 bases and J by 0 bases, leaving 12 bases between them. The CDR3: CASSSRDPTNYGYTF. CDR3 nucleotide sequence: TGTGCCAGCAGCTCCCGTGATCCCACTAACTATGGCTACACCTTC.

The CDR3 here is CASSQSGGRSSTDTQYF. The CDR3 bases are TGCGCCAGCAGCCAGAGCGGGGGGAGATCCAGCACAGATACGCAGTATTTT. The chain uses TRBV4-1 and TRBJ2-3, with 9 bases lining up with TRBD2. The trim removed 3 bases at V and 0 bases at J, leaving 7 bases unmatched. This CDR3 has 17 amino acids. Germline assignment: CDR1 MGHRA and CDR2 YSYEKL.

This clone has only a few counts. The rearrangement joins TRBV5-1 to TRBJ1-1; no clear D gene. V gave up 0 bases and J gave up 0 bases, with 6 bases separating them. Germline CDR1 SGHRS, CDR2 YFSETQ. CDR3 length equals 14 residues. Here the CDR3 reads CASSLAVMNTEAFF. The CDR3 nucleotides are TGCGCCAGCAGCTTGGCGGTAATGAACACTGAAGCTTTCTTT. Drawing the rest from reference TRBV5-1 and TRBJ1-1, the complete variable domain is KAGVTQTPRYLIKTRGQQVTLSCSPISGHRSVSWYQQTPGQGLQFLFEYFSETQRNKGNFPGRFSGRQFSNSRSEMNVSTLELGDSALYLCASSLAVMNTEAFFGQGTRLTVV.

V usage is TRBV7-9 and J usage is TRBJ2-2, with D hard to call. From germline, CDR1 is SEHNR and CDR2 FQNEAQ (reference sequence). The V and J ends lost 6 bases and 7 bases respectively, with 15 bases between them. The CDR3 runs to 14 residues. CDR3 sequence reads: CASRDPTFGGELFF. In DNA form, the CDR3 reads TGTGCCAGCAGGGACCCCACCTTTGGCGGGGAGCTGTTTTTT. Together with reference TRBV7-9 and TRBJ2-2, the CDR3 gives the full variable domain: DTGVSQNPRHKITKRGQNVTFRCDPISEHNRLYWYRQTLGQGPEFLTYFQNEAQLEKSRLLSDRFSAERPKGSFSTLEIQRTEQGDSAMYLCASRDPTFGGELFFGEGSRLTVL.

The gene calls are TRBV18 and TRBJ2-2; D not resolved. CDR3 length: 16 residues. Per the germline V gene, CDR1 is KGHSH and CDR2 is LQKENI. The ends were cut back, 2 bases at V and 0 bases at J, with 10 bases in the middle. DNA for the CDR3: TGTGCCAGCTCACCAATCCTCACACCGAACACCGGGGAGCTGTTTTTT. Its protein is CASSPILTPNTGELFF.

J is TRBJ2-7 and V is TRBV5-6; D remains unclear. The CDR3 has 12 amino acids. Germline-derived CDR1 and CDR2 are SGHDT and YYEEEE. V was shortened by 3 bases and J by 5 bases, with 9 bases between the two germline ends. The CDR3 bases are TGTGCCAGCAGCTCGGTCGCAGACGAGCAGTACTTC. Protein: CASSSVADEQYF.

V usage is TRBV7-2 and J usage is TRBJ1-2, with D uncertain. CDR1 and CDR2 from the germline V gene are SGHTA and FQGNSA. CDR3 length: 11 amino acids. Between the trimmed V and J ends, which lost 2 bases and 4 bases, there was a span of 2 bases. The CDR3 DNA is TGTGCCAGCAGCTTAAGCTATGGCTACACCTTC. Translation: CASSLSYGYTF.

This chain uses TRBV5-6 with TRBJ1-1; D unresolved. The CDR3 is made up of 18 amino acids. Trimming removed 0 bases from V and 0 bases from J, with 18 bases in between. Germline V gene sequence: CDR1 SGHDT, CDR2 YYEEEE. Here the CDR3 DNA reads TGTGCCAGCAGCTTGGCCTCGGCAGGAGGACCCGTGAACACTGAAGCTTTCTTT. Its protein is CASSLASAGGPVNTEAFF.

This chain links TRBV19 with TRBJ2-7, with D possibly TRBD1 on 5 matching bases. Per the germline V gene, CDR1 is LNHDA and CDR2 is SQIVND (reference sequence). This CDR3 is built from 14 residues. Trimming left V 3 bases short and J 3 bases short, with 12 bases between. CDR3 nucleotides: TGTGCCAGTAGTATCGTCCAGGGAAACTACGAGCAGTACTTC. Encoded protein: CASSIVQGNYEQYF.

V and J are TRBV7-9 and TRBJ2-7; tentatively, D is TRBD2 (5 bases). The germline V and J ends were trimmed by 3 bases and 3 bases, with 12 bases remaining between them. Looked up from germline, CDR1 is SEHNR and CDR2 is FQNEAQ (reference sequence). The CDR3 is 14 residues long. CDR3 DNA: TGTGCCAGCAGCTTCAGCGGATTATACTACGAGCAGTACTTC. As protein: CASSFSGLYYEQYF.

The chain recombines TRBV7-8 with TRBJ2-7; D is uncertain. V was cut by 1 base and J by 0 bases, with 7 bases left in between. CDR3 length: 14 amino acids. CDR1 SGHVS and CDR2 FQNEAQ come from the germline V gene. This CDR3 reads CASSLGGFSYEQYF. The CDR3 bases are TGTGCCAGCAGCTTAGGAGGCTTCTCCTACGAGCAGTACTTC.

The gene calls are TRBV7-9 and TRBJ2-1, with D uncertain. The V end was cut by 2 bases, the J end by 6 bases, with 5 bases between. There are 12 residues in the CDR3. Germline V gene data show CDR1 as SEHNR and CDR2 as FQNEAQ (reference sequence). The CDR3 DNA sequence: TGTGCCAGCAGCTTACCCCTCAATGAGCAGTTCTTC. It translates to CASSLPLNEQFF.

This chain uses TRBV5-1 with TRBJ2-5; D ambiguous. Germline loops: CDR1 SGHRS, CDR2 YFSETQ. The ends were cut back, 0 bases at V and 5 bases at J, with 11 bases in the middle. The CDR3 consists of 14 residues. This chain's CDR3 is CASSLEGNYETQYF. CDR3 sequence (DNA): TGCGCCAGCAGCTTGGAAGGCAATTACGAGACCCAGTACTTC.